This T cell receptor (beta chain) appears in the sequencing data of a study of technical replicates of blood from a few donors (dated by TCRdb to between 2016 and 2019). Relative to germline, V is missing 5 bases and J is missing 6 bases, with 3 bases of the junction outside any gene match. Counted from cysteine to phenylalanine, this CDR3 has 15 amino acids. The sequence is cut down to CDR3 DNA, 45 bases in frame from base 1. The germline V gene yields MNHEY for CDR1 and SVGAGI for CDR2. Details on this clone: Its antigen remains undetermined. No base qualities exist here, and no much larger clone lies one base off it.

Library preparation employed the immunoSEQ multiplex PCR assay. In TCRdb, the immuneACCESS table is reduced to in-frame sequences with V and J assigned. These tables do not hold every clone; where another copy was compared, an unresolved V gene accounts for under half, and the others remain unexplained. This sample comprises around 92,000 clones, 90% to 97% of them detected only once. The ten largest account for 0.2% to 0.25% of the sample. The TCR originated in a human donor in good health. The sample was T cells isolated from PBMCs. The chain uses TRBV6-5 and TRBJ2-1, and TRBD2 matches 14 of the central bases. The CDR3 region has the sequence CASSRLAGGSNEQFF. The DNA reads TGTGCCAGCAGTCGACTAGCGGGAGGGTCCAATGAGCAGTTCTTC.